What follows are 5 T cell receptor beta chains derived from one specimen sequenced in a study of T-cell reconstitution after alpha-beta-depleted transplantation in children. Molecular barcoding with unique molecular identifiers was used for the TCRbeta library. MiXCR was run by TCRdb on the PCR reads, yielding one entry per CDR3 protein. The data show fewer than 450,000 distinct CDR3 sequences, 15% to 20% seen once. Sequencing was performed on PBMCs, mostly from graft donor cells, taken 360 days after TCRalphabeta/CD19-depleted stem cell transplant. These receptors were collected from a male patient under 10 years old who had a stem cell transplant for acute lymphoblastic leukemia, so the T cells may come from the graft donor.

This clonotype was seen ten or more times. The chain employs TRBV12-3 or TRBV12-4 and TRBJ2-7; 7 bases match TRBD1. V lost 2 bases to trimming and J lost 4 bases; unmatched junction nucleotides: 8. The CDR3 has 15 amino acids. CDR3 sequence reads: CASSLPPGQVYEQYF. The CDR3 DNA reads as TGTGCCAGCAGTTTACCTCCCGGACAGGTTTACGAGCAGTACTTC.

The chain carries TRBV2 and TRBJ2-7; 8 positions agree with TRBD2. This CDR3 comprises 15 residues. The trim removed 4 bases at V and 3 bases at J, leaving 8 bases unmatched. Germline V gene data show CDR1 as SNHLY and CDR2 as FYNNEI. In DNA, the CDR3 is TGTGCCAGCAGTGGTGATAGCGGGATAGACTACGAGCAGTACTTC. Translated, it gives CASSGDSGIDYEQYF.

J is TRBJ2-2 and V is TRBV7-3; 9 nucleotides align to TRBD1. The CDR3 runs 15 residues. Germline V gives CDR1 SGHTA, CDR2 FQGTGA. The V gene end was trimmed by 5 bases and the J gene end by 6 bases; junction bases not matched to a gene: 7. CDR3 in amino acids: CASSRGQGMAGELFF. CDR3 DNA sequence: TGTGCCAGCAGCCGGGGACAGGGTATGGCCGGGGAGCTGTTTTTT.

This clonotype was seen only a few times. The chain combines TRBV7-9 with TRBJ2-1; TRBD2 aligns across 10 bases. Germline CDR1 reads SEHNR; CDR2 reads FQNEAQ (reference sequence). This CDR3 comprises 15 residues. V was pared by 2 bases and J by 6 bases, with 4 bases of the junction left unmatched. The CDR3 protein is CASSLLAGVANEQFF. The DNA of the CDR3 is TGTGCCAGCAGCTTACTAGCGGGAGTTGCCAATGAGCAGTTCTTC.

The chain couples TRBV6-4 to TRBJ2-3; 13 bases are shared with TRBD2. The CDR3 runs to 14 residues. The germline V gene encodes CDR1 MRHNA and CDR2 SNTAGT. J lost 12 bases, V lost 2 bases, and 5 bases had no gene match. Here the CDR3 reads CASSDRLAGGVQYF. DNA for the CDR3: TGTGCCAGCAGTGACAGACTAGCGGGAGGTGTCCAGTATTTT.